The 16 T cell receptor beta chains below come from one sample, sequenced in a study of cytomegalovirus exposure and HLA in healthy donors. With 60 Vbeta and 13 Jbeta primers, the PCR was carried out. Some clones are missing from TCRdb's copy, which holds only in-frame ones; the method was immunoSEQ multiplex PCR. In all, the sample yields about 200,000 clones. Sequenced material: PBMCs. All receptors derive from a girl aged 2-10 years in good health and CMV-seropositive.

V and J are TRBV28 and TRBJ1-4; 7 bases align to TRBD1. CDR3 length: 17 residues. V trimming: 6 bases; J trimming: 0 bases; junction bases outside the gene matches: 10. CDR1 is MDHEN, CDR2 SYDVKM, per germline. The CDR3 reads CASSPWGTVATNEKLFF. CDR3 nucleotide sequence: TGTGCCAGCAGCCCATGGGGGACAGTAGCAACTAATGAAAAACTGTTTTTT. Drawing the rest from reference TRBV28 and TRBJ1-4, the complete variable domain is DVKVTQSSRYLVKRTGEKVFLECVQDMDHENMFWYRQDPGLGLRLIYFSYDVKMKEKGDIPEGYSVSREKKERFSLILESASTNQTSMYLCASSPWGTVATNEKLFFGSGTQLSVL.

CDR3 DNA sequence: TGTGCCAGCAGTTTACCTGGACAGGGGCGTGAGCAGTACTTC. This encodes CASSLPGQGREQYF. The rearrangement links TRBV27 to TRBJ2-7, with 9 bases matching TRBD1. Germline V gene lookup returns CDR1 MNHEY and CDR2 SMNVEV (reference sequence). The trim removed 2 bases at V and 7 bases at J, leaving 6 bases unmatched. The CDR3 length is 14 residues.

V is TRBV10-3 and J is TRBJ1-5; TRBD1 matches 7 bases. CDR1 is ENHRY and CDR2 is SYGVKD in the germline V gene. V was pared by 3 bases and J by 6 bases, with 8 bases of the junction left unmatched. The CDR3 contains 15 residues. The CDR3 nucleotides read TGTGCCATCAGTGACGTACAGGGGATGGGTCAGCCCCAGCATTTT. This translates into CAISDVQGMGQPQHF.

V and J are TRBV11-2 and TRBJ2-7; no firm D call. CDR3 size: 13 residues. V was cut by 3 bases and J by 1 base, with 7 bases left in between. Germline V gene lookup returns CDR1 SGHAT and CDR2 FQNNGV. The CDR3 spells CASSFRSSYEQYF. CDR3 DNA: TGTGCCAGCAGCTTCAGGTCGTCCTACGAGCAGTACTTC.

This rearrangement joins TRBV7-8 to TRBJ1-5; 7 bases match TRBD1. This CDR3 spans 15 amino acids. V shed 5 bases, J shed 4 bases, and the junction held 8 bases outside the gene matches. In germline, CDR1 is SGHVS, CDR2 FQNEAQ. CDR3 bases: TGTGCCAGCAGCCCGGTTGGGACAGCTAATCAGCCCCAGCATTTT. Its protein is CASSPVGTANQPQHF.

This chain joins TRBV7-9 and TRBJ1-1; tentatively, D is TRBD1 (6 bases). The ends were cut back, 5 bases at V and 7 bases at J, with 14 bases in the middle. The CDR3 sequence is 13 residues long. Germline lookup yields CDR1 SEHNR and CDR2 FQNEAQ (reference sequence). The CDR3 coding sequence is TGTGCCAGCAGCCCAGGGGAGCAGTATGAAGCTTTCTTT. This codes for CASSPGEQYEAFF.

This rearrangement joins TRBV4-1 to TRBJ2-7, with TRBD1 identical over 7 bases. Germline CDR1 and CDR2: MGHRA and YSYEKL. Unmatched junction bases numbered 11, after V lost 5 bases and J lost 7 bases. The CDR3 is made up of 14 amino acids. CDR3 protein: CASSSDRERGEQYF. CDR3 DNA sequence: TGCGCCAGCAGCTCCGACAGGGAAAGGGGAGAGCAGTACTTC.

V usage is TRBV20-1 and J usage is TRBJ2-3; D ambiguous. The germline V and J ends were trimmed by 3 bases and 6 bases, with 7 bases remaining between them. Germline V gives CDR1 DFQATT, CDR2 SNEGSKA (reference sequence). The CDR3 spans 11 residues. Here the CDR3 DNA reads TGCAGTGCTAGCCCCGTTGATACGCAGTATTTT. This translates into CSASPVDTQYF.

V and J are TRBV19 and TRBJ2-1; no firm D call. The V and J ends lost 2 bases and 7 bases respectively, with 6 bases between them. The CDR3 runs to 12 residues. The germline V gene encodes CDR1 LNHDA and CDR2 SQIVND (reference sequence). The CDR3: CASSISQNEQFF. The CDR3 bases are TGTGCCAGTAGTATAAGTCAGAATGAGCAGTTCTTC.

The genes are TRBV5-1 and TRBJ1-4; D is ambiguous. In germline, CDR1 is SGHRS, CDR2 YFSETQ. V was shortened by 4 bases and J by 7 bases, with 17 bases between the two germline ends. The CDR3 runs 15 residues. This chain's CDR3 is CASSPEGTQGEKLFF. The CDR3 bases are TGCGCCAGCAGCCCGGAGGGCACTCAAGGTGAAAAACTGTTTTTT.

This sequence joins TRBV28 and TRBJ1-4, with a possible D match to TRBD1 (5 bases). There are 13 residues in the CDR3. With 5 bases removed from V and 5 bases from J, the gap between germline ends came to 9 bases. Germline V gives CDR1 MDHEN, CDR2 SYDVKM. The CDR3 nucleotides are TGTGCCAGCAGTCGAAGACAGAATGAAAAACTGTTTTTT. This translates into CASSRRQNEKLFF. The variable domain in full, with the rest retrieved from reference TRBV28 and TRBJ1-4, is DVKVTQSSRYLVKRTGEKVFLECVQDMDHENMFWYRQDPGLGLRLIYFSYDVKMKEKGDIPEGYSVSREKKERFSLILESASTNQTSMYLCASSRRQNEKLFFGSGTQLSVL.

J is TRBJ2-1 and V is TRBV7-2; TRBD2 might be the D (6 bases). The germline V and J ends were trimmed by 4 bases and 7 bases, with 17 bases remaining between them. The CDR3 has 15 residues. Per germline, CDR1 SGHTA and CDR2 FQGNSA. The CDR3 is CASSSRPSERNEQFF. The CDR3 DNA follows: TGTGCCAGCAGCTCCAGACCTAGCGAAAGGAATGAGCAGTTCTTC. Variable domain in full (rest from reference TRBV7-2 and TRBJ2-1): GAGVSQSPSNKVTEKGKDVELRCDPISGHTALYWYRQSLGQGLEFLIYFQGNSAPDKSGLPSDRFSAERTGGSVSTLTIQRTQQEDSAVYLCASSSRPSERNEQFFGPGTRLTVL.

The V gene is TRBV7-2, the J gene TRBJ2-1; TRBD1 agrees at 10 bases. The ends lost 4 bases at V and 6 bases at J; junction bases unmatched: 12. This CDR3 is 17 amino acids long. Germline CDR1 is SGHTA and CDR2 is FQGNSA. The CDR3 DNA sequence: TGTGCCAGCAGCTCCGACAGGGGGCAATGGAGCGGCAATGAGCAGTTCTTC. Residues: CASSSDRGQWSGNEQFF.

V is TRBV30 and J is TRBJ2-3; 10 bases fit TRBD2. Germline values: CDR1 GTSNPN, CDR2 SVGIG (reference sequence). V gave up 2 bases and J gave up 2 bases; unmatched junction bases: 10. The CDR3 spans 17 residues. The CDR3 reads CAWSYLAGVGNTDTQYF. Written as DNA, the CDR3 is TGTGCCTGGAGTTATCTAGCGGGGGTGGGGAACACAGATACGCAGTATTTT.

This chain uses TRBV29-1 with TRBJ2-1; 10 bases fit TRBD1. Germline V CDR1 and CDR2: SQVTM, ANQGSEA. There are 15 residues in the CDR3. Trimming took 4 bases from V and 5 from J; bases not matched to a gene: 8. The CDR3 is CSVGGGTGANNEQFF. The CDR3 DNA reads as TGCAGCGTTGGCGGGGGGACAGGGGCAAACAATGAGCAGTTCTTC.

The rearrangement uses TRBV28 and TRBJ2-6; TRBD2 matches at 8 bases. The CDR3 is 17 amino acids. Looked up from germline, CDR1 is MDHEN and CDR2 is SYDVKM. The J segment lost 0 bases and the V segment lost 5 bases, leaving 6 bases of the junction unmatched. The CDR3 DNA reads as TGTGCCAGCAGTCCTACTAGCGGAAGCTCTGGGGCCAACGTCCTGACTTTC. As protein: CASSPTSGSSGANVLTF. Full variable domain (outside the CDR3, taken from reference TRBV28 and TRBJ2-6): DVKVTQSSRYLVKRTGEKVFLECVQDMDHENMFWYRQDPGLGLRLIYFSYDVKMKEKGDIPEGYSVSREKKERFSLILESASTNQTSMYLCASSPTSGSSGANVLTFGAGSRLTVL.